Below are 2 T cell receptor beta chains sequenced from a single sample in a study of blood T cell repertoires in COVID-19. Assay: immunoSEQ multiplex PCR; the TCRdb copy retains only in-frame clones and omits some. The sample holds about 55,000 clones, around nine tenths seen once. Input material: peripheral blood. The receptor source for this set is a man aged 60 to 75 with active COVID-19.

This rearrangement joins TRBV5-1 to TRBJ2-1; 9 bases are a match to TRBD2. This CDR3 contains 15 residues. V lost 4 bases, J lost 7 bases, and 9 bases stayed unmatched. Germline assignment: CDR1 SGHRS and CDR2 YFSETQ. The CDR3 region is CASSKIAGEGNEQFF. The CDR3 bases are TGCGCCAGCAGCAAAATAGCGGGAGAGGGGAATGAGCAGTTCTTC. The whole variable domain, remainder taken from reference TRBV5-1 and TRBJ2-1, is KAGVTQTPRYLIKTRGQQVTLSCSPISGHRSVSWYQQTPGQGLQFLFEYFSETQRNKGNFPGRFSGRQFSNSRSEMNVSTLELGDSALYLCASSKIAGEGNEQFFGPGTRLTVL.

The rearrangement joins TRBV6-1 to TRBJ2-1; 8 nucleotides align to TRBD2. There are 18 residues in the CDR3. Germline V CDR1 and CDR2: MNHNS, SASEGT. V dropped 2 bases and J dropped 0; count of bases not matched to a gene: 9. CDR3 sequence reads: CASSEFGSGIGSYNEQFF. CDR3 DNA: TGTGCCAGCAGTGAATTCGGTAGCGGGATTGGCTCCTACAATGAGCAGTTCTTC.